This T cell receptor (beta chain) was sequenced during a study of blood T cell repertoires in COVID-19. Profiling relied on immunoSEQ multiplex PCR, and the TCRdb table lists in-frame clones only, not all of them. Of fewer than 200,000 clones detected, around nine tenths appear once; the ten largest clones hold 2% to 2.5%. The germline gives CDR1 PRHDT, CDR2 FYEKMQ (reference sequence). J gave up 2 bases and V 5 bases, and 6 bases lay outside the gene matches. There are 15 residues in the CDR3. This chain connects TRBV13 to TRBJ1-3, with 7 bases aligning to TRBD1. This clonotype was sampled from a man aged 50-60 years who had recovered from COVID-19. Source material: peripheral blood. CDR3 loop: CASSPDRWPGNTIYF. In DNA form, the CDR3 reads TGTGCCAGCAGCCCGGACAGGTGGCCTGGAAACACCATATATTTT.